The 17 T cell receptor beta chains in this list originate from one sample, sequenced in a study of graft-versus-host responses after intestinal transplantation. Repertoires were generated with immunoSEQ multiplex PCR, while TCRdb's copy carries only in-frame clones and drops some. This table has about 45,000 clones, over 75% appearing once. The source material was PBMCs, sampled 524 days after transplant. All receptors derive from a human patient who received an intestinal transplant, so some T cells may come from the graft donor.

The chain links TRBV5-1 to TRBJ1-3; the D gene is possibly TRBD1 (6 bases). The length of the CDR3 is 16 residues. In germline, CDR1 is SGHRS, CDR2 YFSETQ. Trimming stripped 0 bases from V and 4 bases from J, with 14 bases between. CDR3: CASSLGFTGKGNTIYF. The CDR3 nucleotides read TGCGCCAGCAGCTTGGGCTTCACAGGGAAGGGAAACACCATATATTTT.

The chain carries TRBV30 and TRBJ2-7; 7 nucleotides line up with TRBD2. The CDR3 sequence is 11 residues long. Germline values: CDR1 GTSNPN, CDR2 SVGIG (reference sequence). Trimming cost V 2 bases and J 6 bases; bases outside gene matches: 1. DNA for the CDR3: TGTGCCTGGAGTACGGGAGGCGAGCAGTACTTC. Translating it yields CAWSTGGEQYF.

The CDR3, as DNA: TGTGCCACCAGCAGAGATCGGGTGACAGCCTCCTACGAGCAGTACTTC. The encoded protein is CATSRDRVTASYEQYF. The V call is TRBV15, the J call TRBJ2-7, with D perhaps matching TRBD1 (5 bases). With 0 bases removed from V and 0 bases from J, the gap between germline ends came to 12 bases. Germline values: CDR1 LNHNV, CDR2 YYDKDF (reference sequence). The CDR3 extends over 16 amino acids.

Comment on this clone: The same CDR3 can be traced to other DNA sequences in this sample. The rearrangement joins TRBV5-6 to TRBJ2-7, with 9 nucleotides matching TRBD2. The CDR3 loop spans 15 amino acids. Trimming removed 0 bases from V and 9 bases from J; junction bases left unmatched: 10. The germline CDR1 and CDR2 sequences are SGHDT and YYEEEE. This chain's CDR3 is CASSLVGRGGTGQYF. CDR3 coding DNA: TGTGCCAGCAGCTTGGTTGGGCGGGGGGGCACGGGGCAGTACTTC.

The CDR3: CASSLRGGTYSSYEQYF. In DNA form, the CDR3 reads TGTGCCAGCAGTCTCCGTGGGGGGACCTACAGCTCCTACGAGCAGTACTTC. The rearrangement links TRBV5-6 to TRBJ2-7; TRBD2 is a possible D gene (6 bases). CDR1 and CDR2 from the germline V gene are SGHDT and YYEEEE. This CDR3 contains 17 residues. V lost 5 bases and J 0 bases, leaving 21 bases between the germline ends.

This clone was counted once. V is TRBV2 and J is TRBJ2-1; D is perhaps TRBD2 (6 bases). In germline, CDR1 is SNHLY, CDR2 FYNNEI. The V gene lost 4 bases and the J gene lost 6 bases, with 13 bases spanning the gap. This CDR3 is 14 amino acids long. CDR3 loop: CASSAGVLGNEQFF. For the CDR3, the DNA is TGTGCCAGCAGTGCGGGAGTTCTCGGCAATGAGCAGTTCTTC.

The chain links TRBV4-2 to TRBJ2-1; D assignment may be TRBD1 or TRBD2 (6 bases each). Germline CDR1 reads LGHNA; CDR2 reads YNFKEQ. This CDR3 comprises 16 residues. V gave up 6 bases and J gave up 8 bases, with 23 bases separating them. CDR3 DNA sequence: TGTGCCAGCAGTCCCTCTAGGGGGGCTTTCGCGGATGAGCAGTTCTTC. The encoded protein is CASSPSRGAFADEQFF.

The J gene is TRBJ1-5, the V gene TRBV10-2; D is unclear. This CDR3 spans 13 amino acids. Germline CDR1 reads WSHSY; CDR2 reads SAAADI. V was clipped by 4 bases and J by 6 bases, with 10 bases between them. The CDR3, as DNA: TGCGCCAGCAGTGTGAGCCAGGCTCAGCCCCAGCATTTT. It is translated as CASSVSQAQPQHF.

The V call is TRBV9, the J call TRBJ1-3, with D uncertain. This CDR3 has 14 amino acids. Trimming cost V 2 bases and J 2 bases, with 8 bases left between them. Germline CDR1 reads SGDLS; CDR2 reads YYNGEE. CDR3 residues: CASSVSATGNTIYF. CDR3 in DNA: TGTGCCAGCAGCGTTTCAGCTACTGGAAACACCATATATTTT.

The CDR3 here is CASSLAGVGYEQYF. As DNA, the CDR3 is TGTGCCAGCAGCTTAGCGGGAGTCGGCTACGAGCAGTACTTC. This chain joins TRBV11-2 and TRBJ2-7, with a weak D call TRBD2 (6 bases). With 1 base removed from V and 3 bases from J, the gap between germline ends came to 10 bases. Per the germline V gene, CDR1 is SGHAT and CDR2 is FQNNGV. CDR3 length: 14 amino acids. The full variable domain, with the rest looked up from reference TRBV11-2 and TRBJ2-7, is EAGVAQSPRYKIIEKRQSVAFWCNPISGHATLYWYQQILGQGPKLLIQFQNNGVVDDSQLPKDRFSAERLKGVDSTLKIQPAKLEDSAVYLCASSLAGVGYEQYFGPGTRLTVT.

This clone was seen a single time. The chain couples TRBV5-4 to TRBJ1-1; a weak D match, TRBD1 (5 bases). Trimming stripped 5 bases from V and 1 base from J, with 12 bases between. CDR1 SGHNT and CDR2 YYREEE come from the germline V gene (reference sequence). The CDR3 contains 14 residues. DNA of the CDR3: TGTGCCAGCAGGCTAAGGGGTGCGAACACTGAAGCTTTCTTT. Translated, it gives CASRLRGANTEAFF.

The chain links TRBV11-3 to TRBJ2-1; the D gene is possibly TRBD2 (6 bases). Trimming removed 2 bases at V and 10 bases at J, with 9 bases between. The CDR3 contains 12 residues. Germline V lookup: CDR1 SGHNT, CDR2 YENEEA. This CDR3 is CASSLSGVEQFF. The CDR3 nucleotides are TGTGCCAGCAGCTTATCGGGAGTGGAGCAGTTCTTC.

The chain has TRBV11-2 and TRBJ1-6; 12 bases match TRBD1. CDR3 length: 17 amino acids. J was trimmed by 6 bases and V by 1 base; bases with no gene match: 4. Germline values: CDR1 SGHAT, CDR2 FQNNGV. In nucleotides, the CDR3 is TGTGCCAGCAGCTTAGTCGGGACAGGGGGCGTTAATTCACCCCTCCACTTT. Translation gives CASSLVGTGGVNSPLHF.

The chain recombines TRBV5-5 with TRBJ1-1; no clear D. CDR1 and CDR2 from the germline V gene are SGHKS and YYEKEE (reference sequence). V gave up 0 bases and J gave up 3 bases, with 3 bases separating them. This CDR3 region has 12 residues. CDR3 in DNA: TGTGCCAGCAGCTTGGGGGACACTGAAGCTTTCTTT. It is translated as CASSLGDTEAFF. Full variable domain (outside the CDR3, taken from reference TRBV5-5 and TRBJ1-1): DAGVTQSPTHLIKTRGQQVTLRCSPISGHKSVSWYQQVLGQGPQFIFQYYEKEERGRGNFPDRFSARQFPNYSSELNVNALLLGDSALYLCASSLGDTEAFFGQGTRLTVV.

The V call is TRBV6-6, the J call TRBJ2-7; D possibly corresponds to TRBD1 (6 bases). CDR1 and CDR2 (germline): MNHNY, SVGAGI (reference sequence). V dropped 0 bases and J dropped 2 bases, with 11 bases sitting between them. CDR3 size: 15 residues. The CDR3 DNA sequence: TGTGCCAGCAGTTACTCACAGGGTGTCCCCTACGAGCAGTACTTC. As protein: CASSYSQGVPYEQYF.

This sequence joins TRBV7-6 and TRBJ1-3; 7 bases match TRBD1. From germline, CDR1 is SGHVS and CDR2 FNYEAQ. J was trimmed by 2 bases and V by 5 bases; bases with no gene match: 3. The CDR3 spans 14 residues. The CDR3 is CASSPGQPGNTIYF. As DNA, the CDR3 is TGTGCCAGCAGCCCGGGACAGCCTGGAAACACCATATATTTT. The whole variable domain, remainder taken from reference TRBV7-6 and TRBJ1-3, is GAGVSQSPRYKVTKRGQDVALRCDPISGHVSLYWYRQALGQGPEFLTYFNYEAQQDKSGLPNDRFSAERPEGSISTLTIQRTEQRDSAMYRCASSPGQPGNTIYFGEGSWLTVV.

This clone was observed a handful of times. The rearrangement uses TRBV2 and TRBJ1-5; TRBD1 aligns across 7 bases. The CDR3 contains 13 residues. The V gene end was trimmed by 4 bases and the J gene end by 5 bases; junction bases not matched to a gene: 2. Germline V gives CDR1 SNHLY, CDR2 FYNNEI. The CDR3 sequence is CASSGTGYQPQHF. The CDR3 DNA follows: TGTGCCAGCAGTGGGACAGGATATCAGCCCCAGCATTTT.